This record covers a single TCR beta chain. The antigen this receptor binds is unknown. A junction boundary mismatches the germline segment, possibly from a read error. Only healthy Caucasian donors were included. Library construction relied on 5' RACE. TCRdb shows the sequencer as Illumina HiSeq 2000. Template switching introduced a universal primer binding site; the final cDNA contained a unique molecular identifier, enabling accurate counting of TCR cDNA molecules. First-strand cDNA for TCR alpha and beta chains was synthesized from specific primers in the conserved constant-segment region. To control for contamination, each cDNA library was double barcoded with a SMART-Mk sample barcode plus Illumina barcodes. TruSeq adapter sequences along with Illumina sample barcodes were introduced in two successive PCR steps. TCR alpha and beta cDNA libraries were sequenced on the Illumina HiSeq platform with custom primers. In the source study's methods: Unique molecular identifiers were extracted from raw reads with MiGEC, and CDR3 positions were determined with MiXCR. For each individual, recombination models were inferred using an EM algorithm with the repgenHMM and IGoR tools. Shared clonotype analysis was performed with the tcR package in R, normalizing sharing by the product of cloneset sizes. To study raw recombination free of thymic and clonal selection effects, out-of-frame nonproductive sequences were analyzed. TCRdb reprocessing: public reads trimmed at Q25 with fastp, clones called with MiXCR, in-frame beta chains kept. For every CDR3 protein sequence, its rows merge into one entry that carries the most common genes and DNA. The V and J calls were determined by TCRdb, not by the authors. The sample yields 1.5 million or so distinct CDR3 sequences; roughly a third were counted once. The ten largest clonotypes hold about 0.25% of the sample.

In the germline V gene, CDR1 corresponds to SGHTA and CDR2 to FQGNSA. The CDR3 measures 15 amino acids from cysteine to phenylalanine. The kept DNA is CDR3 alone, 45 bases in frame from the first base. This entry belongs to a study of identical twins (dated by TCRdb to 2015 to 2016). Concerning the study at large: To test whether fetal clonotypes persist, this study deep-sequenced TCR alpha and beta repertoires from monozygotic twins, from unrelated adults of various ages, and from cord blood. To rule out contamination, replicate twin experiments were performed at different times with different library preparation protocols. Study-wide conclusions, independent of this receptor: Out-of-frame TCR alpha sequences shared between twins showed an excess of low generation-probability sequences compared with coincidental sharing between unrelated individuals. Invariant T cells such as MAIT and iNKT could partly confound zero-insertion analyses, though diverse VJ usage argued against this for most clonotypes. A weaker excess of twin sharing was found in beta out-of-frame sequences because the signal-to-noise ratio was lowered by fewer shared sequences. Because the same donors could not be followed over many years, the conclusions relied on cross-sectional statistical analysis. Out-of-frame TCR alpha sharing in monozygotic twins was systematically underestimated by recombination models, whereas sharing between unrelated individuals was in agreement with the recombination models. Fewer insertions were carried by abundant cord blood beta clonotypes, a similar but weaker trend appeared in young adult naive repertoires, and no such trend appeared in memory repertoires.

The chain was built from TRBV7-2 and TRBJ2-3, with the D gene possibly TRBD1 or TRBD2, each one fitting 5 bases. The sequence came from a newborn girl in good health. Sequenced: cord blood. The CDR3 region has the sequence CASSVARGHTDTQYF. The nucleotide sequence is TGTGCCAGCAGCGTAGCCCGGGGCCACACAGATACGCAGTATTTT.